The rows below give T cell receptor beta chains drawn from one sample of a study of immune evolution from preneoplasia to lung adenocarcinoma. Sequenced by immunoSEQ multiplex PCR; TCRdb stores in-frame clones only, minus some. This table holds 14,000 to 15,000 clones, 81% found once. Sequenced sample: FFPE minimally invasive lung adenocarcinoma tissue. Source of these receptors: a person aged 60-80 years with lung adenocarcinoma. Each CDR3 is given with its conserved first and last residue. Each record gives: CDR3 length, clone size, J gene, V gene, D gene, CDR3 DNA, CDR3 protein. A D gene is named only where the DNA matches it firmly. Expanded clones get a size class; other rows say once, few or many, or leave the size out.

>12|once|TRBJ2-7|TRBV2|TRBD1
TGTGCCAGCGGGTGGGGACAGGCTTTGCAGTACTTC
CASGWGQALQYF
>16|NA|TRBJ2-2|TRBV27|NA
TGTGCCAGCAGTTTATCTCCACCTTTGAACACCGGGGAGCTGTTTTTT
CASSLSPPLNTGELFF
>16|NA|TRBJ2-5|TRBV19|TRBD2
TGTGCCAGTAGTATAGGGGGGACTAGGGTTTTGGGGACCCAGTACTTC
CASSIGGTRVLGTQYF
>15|NA|TRBJ2-1|TRBV9|TRBD2
TGTGCCAGCAGCGTATTAGCGGGAGATAGGAATGAGCAGTTCTTC
CASSVLAGDRNEQFF
>14|NA|TRBJ1-5|TRBV5-6|TRBD1
TGTGCCAGCAGCCTTGGGACAGGAGGACAGCCCCAGCATTTT
CASSLGTGGQPQHF
>15|NA|TRBJ1-1|TRBV19|NA
TGTGCCAGTAGTATAGGGGTGATTGCCGGCACTGAAGCTTTCTTT
CASSIGVIAGTEAFF
>13|NA|TRBJ2-2|TRBV27|NA
TGTGCCAGCAGTTTATGGGGGTCCCGGGAGCTGTTTTTT
CASSLWGSRELFF
>15|NA|TRBJ2-1|TRBV6-1|TRBD2
TGTGCCAGCAGTGAGGGGACTAGCGGGAGTAATGAGCAGTTCTTC
CASSEGTSGSNEQFF
>16|NA|TRBJ1-5|TRBV6-6|NA
TGTGCCAGCAGTCAACCTGGGGCTTCCTCCAATCAGCCCCAGCATTTT
CASSQPGASSNQPQHF
>15|NA|TRBJ2-2|TRBV10-2|NA
TGCGCCAGCAGTGATTTGGGGGCTAACACCGGGGAGCTGTTTTTT
CASSDLGANTGELFF
>12|few|TRBJ1-1|TRBV28|NA
TGTGCCAGCAGTATAGAACAGGTTGAAGCTTTCTTT
CASSIEQVEAFF
>12|NA|TRBJ2-1|TRBV7-3|NA
TGTGCCAGCAGCTTCCAGGGTAATGAGCAGTTCTTC
CASSFQGNEQFF
>16|NA|TRBJ2-5|TRBV4-2|NA
TGTGCCAGCAGCCAAGGCAGCGGGCTAATACAAGAGACCCAGTACTTC
CASSQGSGLIQETQYF
>15|NA|TRBJ2-3|TRBV11-2|TRBD2
TGTGCCAGCAGCGTCACTAGCGGTCTCACAGATACGCAATATTTT
CASSVTSGLTDTQYF
>15|NA|TRBJ2-7|TRBV30|TRBD1
TGTGCCTGGACAAATACAGGGGCAAAATCCTACGAGCAGTACTTC
CAWTNTGAKSYEQYF
>14|NA|TRBJ1-1|TRBV28|NA
TGTGCCAGCAGTTCCCCCTCGGGTGTCACTGAAGCTTTCTTT
CASSSPSGVTEAFF
>13|NA|TRBJ1-2|TRBV27|TRBD1
TGTGCCAGCACGGCAGGGGGAAAGGGTGGCTACACCTTC
CASTAGGKGGYTF
>15|NA|TRBJ2-5|TRBV5-1|TRBD2
TGCGCCAGCAGCTTTAGCGGGGGGGGCCAAGAGACCCAGTACTTC
CASSFSGGGQETQYF
>14|few|TRBJ1-6|TRBV4-3|NA
TGCGCCAGCAGCCAAGGACAGTCTTATTCACCCCTCCACTTT
CASSQGQSYSPLHF
>12|once|TRBJ1-1|TRBV2|NA
TGTGCCAGCAGTGAAGTGGCGGCTGAAGCTTTCTTT
CASSEVAAEAFF
>14|NA|TRBJ2-7|TRBV5-5|NA
TGTGCCAGCAGCTTGCGGGATACCTCCTACGAGCAGTACTTC
CASSLRDTSYEQYF
>13|few|TRBJ1-6|TRBV7-9|NA
TGTGCCTACCGGTTGCAGGACGATTCACCCCTCCACTTT
CAYRLQDDSPLHF